The 4 T cell receptor beta chains below all came from one sample that was sequenced in a study of CD8 T cells in Susac syndrome. When the RNA was reverse transcribed, random hexamers were used with an input of about 0.45 to 1 ug. TCRdb ran MiXCR on the immunoSEQ multiplex PCR reads and lists one entry per CDR3 protein. The sample yields about 210,000 distinct CDR3 sequences, approximately 94% seen once. Sequences were obtained from CD4+ T cells from PBMCs. These receptors all come from a human donor with Susac syndrome.

The chain combines TRBV5-1 with TRBJ2-6; D gene ambiguous. This CDR3 has 16 amino acids. The V and J ends lost 2 bases and 0 bases respectively, with 9 bases between them. Germline V gene lookup returns CDR1 SGHRS and CDR2 YFSETQ. As DNA, the CDR3 is TGCGCCAGCAGCTTCTGGCCGACCTCTGGGGCCAACGTCCTGACTTTC. Encoded protein: CASSFWPTSGANVLTF.

The chain joins TRBV3-1 to TRBJ1-4, with D hard to call. This CDR3 has 16 amino acids. Per the germline V gene, CDR1 is LGHDT and CDR2 is YNNKEL (reference sequence). V was pared by 0 bases and J by 0 bases, with 8 bases between. CDR3 bases: TGTGCCAGCAGCCAAGAACGCCAGTCAACTAATGAAAAACTGTTTTTT. This gives the protein CASSQERQSTNEKLFF.

The rearrangement links TRBV6-6 to TRBJ2-5, with no clear D. With 11 bases removed from V and 2 bases from J, the gap between germline ends came to 15 bases. The germline CDR1 and CDR2 sequences are MNHNY and SVGAGI (reference sequence). The CDR3 has 13 amino acids. The CDR3 sequence is CASTGLWQETQYF. The CDR3 region has the DNA TGTGCCTCGACTGGGTTGTGGCAAGAGACCCAGTACTTC.

The chain uses TRBV9 and TRBJ1-2; D remains unclear. Per the germline V gene, CDR1 is SGDLS and CDR2 is YYNGEE. V was pared by 0 bases and J by 4 bases, with 13 bases between. The CDR3 totals 15 residues. CDR3 residues: CASSVGLSAPYGYTF. CDR3 coding DNA: TGTGCCAGCAGCGTAGGACTTTCAGCCCCCTATGGCTACACCTTC.